The rows below give T cell receptor beta chains drawn from one sample of a study of beta chain features in type 1 diabetes. Measured with immunoSEQ multiplex PCR; TCRdb has only the in-frame clones, and not every one. The table shows a few hundred thousand clones, with approximately 14% occurring only once. The sample taken for sequencing was naive CD4+ T cells from blood. Source of these receptors: a man under 40 with type 1 diabetes. Each CDR3 is given with its conserved first and last residue. Fields, in order: D gene, V gene, clone size, J gene, CDR3 DNA, CDR3 protein. D genes are given only for firm matches. Only some rows state a clone size, as once, few, many or a class for expanded clones.

d_gene: TRBD1
v_gene: TRBV7-9
abundance: few
j_gene: TRBJ2-5
CDR3nt: TGTGCCAGCAGCTTAACCGGGACAGCTCCGGAGACCCAGTACTTC
CDR3aa: CASSLTGTAPETQYF

d_gene: -
v_gene: TRBV30
abundance: -
j_gene: TRBJ1-1
CDR3nt: TGTGCCTGGAGTCGGGTTAACACTGAAGCTTTCTTT
CDR3aa: CAWSRVNTEAFF

d_gene: -
v_gene: TRBV7-9
abundance: -
j_gene: TRBJ1-1
CDR3nt: TGTGCCAGCAGCTTAGGGATTGCGGGCACTGAAGCTTTCTTT
CDR3aa: CASSLGIAGTEAFF

d_gene: TRBD2
v_gene: TRBV6-1
abundance: few
j_gene: TRBJ2-7
CDR3nt: TGTGCCAGCAGAGATCCGACTAGCGGGAGCAACGAGCAGTACTTC
CDR3aa: CASRDPTSGSNEQYF

d_gene: -
v_gene: TRBV5-1
abundance: -
j_gene: TRBJ2-3
CDR3nt: TGCGCCAGCAGCTTCGGAGGGTTGGATACGCAGTATTTT
CDR3aa: CASSFGGLDTQYF

d_gene: TRBD1
v_gene: TRBV7-8
abundance: -
j_gene: TRBJ2-1
CDR3nt: TGTGCCAGCAGATTACAGACAGGGGCCCACAATGAGCAGTTCTTC
CDR3aa: CASRLQTGAHNEQFF

d_gene: TRBD1
v_gene: TRBV7-9
abundance: few
j_gene: TRBJ1-1
CDR3nt: TGTGCCAGCAGCCCGGGGACAGGGGAAACTGAAGCTTTCTTT
CDR3aa: CASSPGTGETEAFF

d_gene: TRBD1
v_gene: TRBV29-1
abundance: -
j_gene: TRBJ1-4
CDR3nt: TGCAGCGTTAAGGGACAGGGCGGTGAAAAACTGTTTTTT
CDR3aa: CSVKGQGGEKLFF

d_gene: -
v_gene: TRBV18
abundance: -
j_gene: TRBJ2-5
CDR3nt: TGTGCCAGCTCACCACGGCAGGGGCAAGAGACCCAGTACTTC
CDR3aa: CASSPRQGQETQYF

d_gene: TRBD2
v_gene: TRBV6-1
abundance: -
j_gene: TRBJ2-7
CDR3nt: TGTGCCAGCAGGTCCGGGGCGGGAGCATACGAGCAGTACTTC
CDR3aa: CASRSGAGAYEQYF

d_gene: -
v_gene: TRBV5-4
abundance: -
j_gene: TRBJ2-1
CDR3nt: TGTGCCAGCAGCTTGGGTGGGAGTCGGGATGAGCAGTTCTTC
CDR3aa: CASSLGGSRDEQFF

d_gene: TRBD1
v_gene: TRBV29-1
abundance: few
j_gene: TRBJ2-3
CDR3nt: TGCAGCGTTGAAAGGGACAGGGGACCCCCTTTCACAGATACGCAGTATTTT
CDR3aa: CSVERDRGPPFTDTQYF

d_gene: -
v_gene: TRBV7-9
abundance: few
j_gene: TRBJ2-3
CDR3nt: TGTGCCAGCAGACGAGAGCGGGCCACTAGCACAGATACGCAGTATTTT
CDR3aa: CASRRERATSTDTQYF

d_gene: TRBD1
v_gene: TRBV6-5
abundance: few
j_gene: TRBJ1-5
CDR3nt: TGTGCCAGCAGTCCAGGGGGCGGCTTTGGTCAGCCCCAGCATTTT
CDR3aa: CASSPGGGFGQPQHF

d_gene: TRBD1
v_gene: TRBV7-2
abundance: -
j_gene: TRBJ2-2
CDR3nt: TGTGCCGGCCGGGACAGGGGAACCGGGGAGCTGTTTTTT
CDR3aa: CAGRDRGTGELFF

d_gene: TRBD1
v_gene: TRBV4-1
abundance: -
j_gene: TRBJ1-5
CDR3nt: TGCGCCAGCAGCCAAGGGGACAGGGACAATCAGCCCCAGCATTTT
CDR3aa: CASSQGDRDNQPQHF

d_gene: TRBD1
v_gene: TRBV18
abundance: few
j_gene: TRBJ1-5
CDR3nt: TGTGCCAGCTCATCGACAGGGGGTGAGGGGCCCCAGCATTTT
CDR3aa: CASSSTGGEGPQHF

d_gene: -
v_gene: TRBV19
abundance: few
j_gene: TRBJ1-1
CDR3nt: TGTGCCAGTAACATAAGCCCGGGCGGAGGGACTGAAGCTTTCTTT
CDR3aa: CASNISPGGGTEAFF

d_gene: -
v_gene: TRBV7-2
abundance: few
j_gene: TRBJ2-5
CDR3nt: TGTGCCAGCAGCTACGCAGGTCGCAGTATAGAGACCCAGTACTTC
CDR3aa: CASSYAGRSIETQYF

d_gene: -
v_gene: TRBV6-6
abundance: few
j_gene: TRBJ1-5
CDR3nt: TGTGCCAGCAGTTACTCGTCACAGATCAATCAGCCCCAGCATTTT
CDR3aa: CASSYSSQINQPQHF

d_gene: -
v_gene: TRBV19
abundance: few
j_gene: TRBJ1-1
CDR3nt: TGTGCCAGTAGTATACAACAGGGGAACACTGAAGCTTTCTTT
CDR3aa: CASSIQQGNTEAFF

d_gene: TRBD2
v_gene: TRBV5-4
abundance: -
j_gene: TRBJ2-2
CDR3nt: TGTGCCAGCAGCCCCGGGACTAGCGGGAGAGGTACCGGGGAGCTGTTTTTT
CDR3aa: CASSPGTSGRGTGELFF

d_gene: TRBD1
v_gene: TRBV5-1
abundance: few
j_gene: TRBJ2-7
CDR3nt: TGCGCCAGCAGCGTGGGACAGGGGGCCTACGAGCAGTACTTC
CDR3aa: CASSVGQGAYEQYF

d_gene: TRBD1
v_gene: TRBV18
abundance: few
j_gene: TRBJ1-1
CDR3nt: TGTGCCAGCTCAGGTACAGGGGACACTGAAGCTTTCTTT
CDR3aa: CASSGTGDTEAFF

d_gene: TRBD1
v_gene: TRBV5-1
abundance: -
j_gene: TRBJ1-1
CDR3nt: TGCGCCAGCAGCTTTCTACAGGGGGCTGGCACTGAAGCTTTCTTT
CDR3aa: CASSFLQGAGTEAFF

d_gene: -
v_gene: TRBV5-4
abundance: few
j_gene: TRBJ1-2
CDR3nt: TGTGCCAGCAGCCGGGACTCGTGGGAGGGCTACACCTTC
CDR3aa: CASSRDSWEGYTF

d_gene: -
v_gene: TRBV20-1
abundance: -
j_gene: TRBJ2-7
CDR3nt: TGCAGTGCCCTAGGTTCCTACGAGCAGTACTTC
CDR3aa: CSALGSYEQYF

d_gene: -
v_gene: TRBV19
abundance: -
j_gene: TRBJ1-1
CDR3nt: TGTGCCAGTAGTTCTCAGGGATCCCTGAACACTGAAGCTTTCTTT
CDR3aa: CASSSQGSLNTEAFF

d_gene: TRBD1
v_gene: TRBV9
abundance: -
j_gene: TRBJ2-7
CDR3nt: TGTGCCAGCAGCGTAGGGGGACAGGTCTACGAGCAGTACTTC
CDR3aa: CASSVGGQVYEQYF

d_gene: TRBD1
v_gene: TRBV10-3
abundance: -
j_gene: TRBJ2-1
CDR3nt: TGTGCCATCAGTGTCGGGACAGGGGGTGGACACGATGAGCAGTTCTTC
CDR3aa: CAISVGTGGGHDEQFF

d_gene: -
v_gene: TRBV6-5
abundance: -
j_gene: TRBJ1-1
CDR3nt: TGTGCCAGCAGTCCATCGGGAGTTATGAACACTGAAGCTTTCTTT
CDR3aa: CASSPSGVMNTEAFF

d_gene: -
v_gene: TRBV7-9
abundance: few
j_gene: TRBJ1-1
CDR3nt: TGTGCCAGCAGCCCCCTCAGGGGAATGAGCACTGAAGCTTTCTTT
CDR3aa: CASSPLRGMSTEAFF

d_gene: -
v_gene: TRBV29-1
abundance: few
j_gene: TRBJ1-1
CDR3nt: TGCAGCGTTGAGGGGCAGATGAACACTGAAGCTTTCTTT
CDR3aa: CSVEGQMNTEAFF

d_gene: TRBD1
v_gene: TRBV12-5
abundance: few
j_gene: TRBJ1-5
CDR3nt: TGTGCTAGTGCCCTCGGACAGGGGAATCAGCCCCAGCATTTT
CDR3aa: CASALGQGNQPQHF

d_gene: -
v_gene: TRBV30
abundance: few
j_gene: TRBJ1-1
CDR3nt: TGTGCCTGGACAGGGCAGAACACTGAAGCTTTCTTT
CDR3aa: CAWTGQNTEAFF

d_gene: TRBD2
v_gene: TRBV5-1
abundance: -
j_gene: TRBJ2-1
CDR3nt: TGCGCCAGCAGCTTGGGGGGCGGGAGGGCCGATGAGCAGTTCTTC
CDR3aa: CASSLGGGRADEQFF

d_gene: TRBD2
v_gene: TRBV12-5
abundance: few
j_gene: TRBJ2-5
CDR3nt: TGTGCTAGCAAGACTAGCGGGGGGCCGGTAGAGACCCAGTACTTC
CDR3aa: CASKTSGGPVETQYF

d_gene: -
v_gene: TRBV7-2
abundance: few
j_gene: TRBJ1-3
CDR3nt: TGTGCCAGCAGCTTAGCGCTCTACTCTGGAAACACCATATATTTT
CDR3aa: CASSLALYSGNTIYF